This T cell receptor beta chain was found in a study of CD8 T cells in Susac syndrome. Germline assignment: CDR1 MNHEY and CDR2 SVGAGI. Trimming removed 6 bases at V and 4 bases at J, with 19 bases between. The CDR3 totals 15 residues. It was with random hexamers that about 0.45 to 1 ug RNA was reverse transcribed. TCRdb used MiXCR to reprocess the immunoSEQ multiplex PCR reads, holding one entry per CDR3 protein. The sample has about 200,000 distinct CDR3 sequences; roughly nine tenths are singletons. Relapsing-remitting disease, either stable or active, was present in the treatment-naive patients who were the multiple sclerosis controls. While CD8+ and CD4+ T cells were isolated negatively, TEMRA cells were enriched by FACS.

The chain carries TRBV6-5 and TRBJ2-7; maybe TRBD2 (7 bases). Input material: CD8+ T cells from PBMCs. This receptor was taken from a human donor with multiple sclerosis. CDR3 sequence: CASRDSRGGSYEQYF. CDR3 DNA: TGTGCCAGCAGAGACTCCAGGGGAGGGTCGTACGAGCAGTACTTC.